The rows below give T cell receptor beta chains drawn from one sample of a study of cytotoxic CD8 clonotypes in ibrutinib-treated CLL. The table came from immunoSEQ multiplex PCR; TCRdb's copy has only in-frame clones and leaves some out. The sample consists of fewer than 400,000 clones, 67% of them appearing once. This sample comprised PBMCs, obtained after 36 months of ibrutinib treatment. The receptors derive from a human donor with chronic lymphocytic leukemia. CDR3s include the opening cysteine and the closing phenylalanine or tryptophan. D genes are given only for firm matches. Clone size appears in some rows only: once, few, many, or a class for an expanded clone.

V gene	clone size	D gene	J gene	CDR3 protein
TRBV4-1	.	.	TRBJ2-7	CASSQFGHPRISHEQYF
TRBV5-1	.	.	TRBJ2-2	CASSLAHLSRELFF
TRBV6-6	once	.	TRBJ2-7	CASGEGRYEQYF
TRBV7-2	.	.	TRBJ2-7	CASSWTPTGSYEQYF
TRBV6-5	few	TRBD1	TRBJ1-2	CASIGTGRYGYGYTF
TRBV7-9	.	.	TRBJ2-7	CASTLTGLGEQYF
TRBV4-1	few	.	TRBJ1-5	CASSQEGVRSNQPQHF
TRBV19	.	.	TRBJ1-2	CASTPRGRGYGYTF
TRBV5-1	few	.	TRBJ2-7	CASSLAGLNYEQYF
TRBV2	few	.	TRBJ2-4	CASSEVGSGAKNIQYF
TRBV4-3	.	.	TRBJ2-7	CASSPQARSYEQYF
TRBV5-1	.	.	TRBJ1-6	CASSPQMDGSSYNSPLHF
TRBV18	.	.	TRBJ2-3	CASSPVRENIDTQYF
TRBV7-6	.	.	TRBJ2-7	CASSLENEQYF
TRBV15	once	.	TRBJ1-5	CATRKNLDTNQPQHF
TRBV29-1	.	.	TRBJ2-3	CSVDLGGFSDTQYF
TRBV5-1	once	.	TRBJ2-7	CASSPQLGLYEQYF
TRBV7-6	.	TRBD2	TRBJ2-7	CASSWTGLAGGEQYF
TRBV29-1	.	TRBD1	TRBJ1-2	CSVERQGELNGYTF
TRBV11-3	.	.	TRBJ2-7	CASSLGWGEDYEQYF
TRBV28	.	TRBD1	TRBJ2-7	CASSLGTGSSYEQYF
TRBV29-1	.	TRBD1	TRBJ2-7	CSVGTGGAYEQYF
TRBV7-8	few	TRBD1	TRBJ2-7	CASSLAWTGDAEQYF
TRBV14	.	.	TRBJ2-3	CASSQEIGVETQYF
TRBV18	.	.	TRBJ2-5	CASSRKQTSGGTYQETQYF
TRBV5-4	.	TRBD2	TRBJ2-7	CASSPRLLAGAYEQYF
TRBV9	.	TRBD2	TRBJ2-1	CASNRAGEPYNEQFF
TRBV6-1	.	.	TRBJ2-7	CASKDSSYEQYF
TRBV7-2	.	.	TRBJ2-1	CASSPTRLVRNEQFF
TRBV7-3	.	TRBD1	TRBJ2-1	CASSTGTGGRYYEQFF
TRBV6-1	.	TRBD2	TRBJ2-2	CASSTSGNTGELFF
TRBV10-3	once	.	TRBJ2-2	CAIRDYLNTGELFF
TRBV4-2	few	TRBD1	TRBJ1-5	CASSQGQGRSNQPQHF
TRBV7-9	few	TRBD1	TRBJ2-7	CASSRRDRGYEQYF
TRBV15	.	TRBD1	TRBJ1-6	CATSREGQGASPLHF